The present T cell receptor (beta chain) was sequenced within a study of blood T cell repertoires in COVID-19 (dated by TCRdb to the early 2020s). For the study in its entirety: Collaborator samples came from the United States, Italy and Spain and covered acute and convalescent phases of COVID-19. The material from the prospective study consisted of cDNA or gDNA derived from T cells, B-cell-depleted T cells, or PBMCs. Subjects who had been exposed to COVID-19, were actively infected with it, or had recovered from it provided the deeply sampled blood TCRbeta repertoires that made up the dataset. The repertoires were released in a freely available public database meant as a resource for research on the immune response to SARS-CoV-2. Samples were obtained from the ongoing ImmuneRACE study (first 160 participants) and from about 1,300 subjects provided by 6 global collaborators. Sample metadata almost always included a de-identified subject ID, COVID-19 status, age in years and sex. Where HLA class I and class II types were available, the types were taken from metadata supplied by the sample provider, not from assay-based typing.

V loses 6 bases of germline sequence and J loses 5 bases, and the interval between the two ends is 13 bases. Measured from the cysteine to the phenylalanine, the CDR3 is 13 residues long. The DNA shown is the 39-base CDR3, in frame from base 1. Via the germline V gene, CDR1 is MNHEY and CDR2 SVGAGI. The immunoSEQ Assay, a bias-controlled multiplex PCR, was used to amplify TCRbeta CDR3 regions from genomic DNA. The published analysis was carried out like this. Within the assay, amplification of reference gene primers was used to estimate how many nucleated cells each sample contained. To quantify the absolute abundance of each unique TCRbeta CDR3 rearrangement, sequence reads were collapsed and filtered. Productive Simpson clonality was computed per sample as the square root of Simpson's diversity index over productive rearrangements. The table was pulled from immuneACCESS by TCRdb, which kept in-frame rearrangements only. Such tables lose some clones; where checked, under half of the loss comes from unresolved V genes, and the rest has no known cause. V and J calls plus clone size are reproduced from that table; the DNA served to infer D and trimming. Present in this sample are about 44,000 clones, roughly 88% of which were seen just once. Jointly, the top ten make up 1% to 1.5% of the sample.

Regarding this clone: The target of this receptor is not known. Nothing much larger sits one base from this clone, and base qualities are not available.

Each collaborating institution followed its own protocols to collect whole blood in K2EDTA tubes. For TCRbeta analysis, collaborator samples were shipped as frozen whole blood, as isolated PBMCs, or as DNA extracted from either sample type. Overall study results and their limits: The amount of clinical and demographic metadata varied by source and participant and was provided uncurated.

Material: peripheral blood. The chain is made from TRBV6-5 and TRBJ1-1; no D gene call is confident. The clonotype comes from a woman aged 40 to 49 with acute or convalescent COVID-19. The nucleotide sequence is given as TGTGCCAGCAGACGGGGATTTGGGACTGAAGCTTTCTTT. It is translated as CASRRGFGTEAFF.